The 27 T cell receptor beta chains below were found in one sample sequenced in a study of early T cells in non-severe SARS-CoV-2 infection. TCRdb fed the 5' RACE reads into MiXCR, producing one record per CDR3 protein. In the table there are some 70,000 distinct CDR3 sequences, over 9% of which are singletons. Material for sequencing was whole blood. These receptors originate from an adult who was a healthcare worker with PCR-confirmed SARS-CoV-2 infection or an uninfected control (not recorded which).

This clonotype was observed many times. The gene calls are TRBV2 and TRBJ2-1; 8 bases align to TRBD2. The germline V gene has CDR1 SNHLY and CDR2 FYNNEI. V gave up 5 bases and J gave up 4 bases; unmatched junction bases: 4. The CDR3 has 14 amino acids. DNA of the CDR3: TGTGCCAGCAGTTCTACTAGCGGTTACAATGAGCAGTTCTTC. It specifies CASSSTSGYNEQFF.

This chain uses TRBV6-5 with TRBJ2-3; 9 bases match TRBD2. Germline-derived CDR1 and CDR2 are MNHEY and SVGAGI. This CDR3 is 16 amino acids long. The J segment lost 0 bases and the V segment lost 5 bases, leaving 6 bases of the junction unmatched. DNA for the CDR3: TGTGCCAGCAGTCCCATAGCGGGGGCTAGCACAGATACGCAGTATTTT. Amino acid sequence: CASSPIAGASTDTQYF.

Judged by abundance, this clonotype is medium-sized. This chain links TRBV3-1 with TRBJ1-3, with TRBD1 as a possible D gene (5 bases). CDR1 LGHDT and CDR2 YNNKEL come from the germline V gene (reference sequence). This CDR3 is built from 15 residues. Trimming pared 6 bases from V and 0 bases from J, leaving 12 bases between. The CDR3 is CASSPGPYSGNTIYF. CDR3 DNA sequence: TGTGCCAGCAGTCCGGGACCGTACTCTGGAAACACCATATATTTT.

This clonotype has a count of ten or more. CDR3 amino acids: CSALGETQYF. CDR3 DNA sequence: TGCAGTGCCCTAGGGGAGACCCAGTACTTC. The V gene is TRBV20-1, the J gene TRBJ2-5; D is unclear. Per germline, CDR1 DFQATT and CDR2 SNEGSKA (reference sequence). The CDR3 is made up of 10 amino acids. Between the trimmed V and J ends, which lost 6 bases and 5 bases, there was a span of 7 bases.

This rearrangement joins TRBV28 to TRBJ2-1; 10 nucleotides align to TRBD2. The CDR3 covers 16 residues. After removal of 5 bases from V and 9 bases from J, the junction contained 13 bases not matched to a gene. The germline V gene encodes CDR1 MDHEN and CDR2 SYDVKM. CDR3 sequence reads: CASSPAGLAGAIEQFF. In DNA form, the CDR3 reads TGTGCCAGCAGTCCAGCGGGGCTAGCGGGAGCGATTGAGCAGTTCTTC.

This clonotype was found many times. This chain links TRBV7-8 with TRBJ2-1, with 12 bases matching TRBD2. Trimming cost V 3 bases and J 5 bases; bases outside gene matches: 2. The CDR3 extends over 15 amino acids. Germline V gene data show CDR1 as SGHVS and CDR2 as FQNEAQ. This chain's CDR3 is CASSFRLAGDNEQFF. The CDR3 DNA reads TGTGCCAGCAGCTTCCGACTAGCGGGAGACAATGAGCAGTTCTTC.

V gene TRBV10-3 combines with J gene TRBJ2-1, with 12 bases identical to TRBD2. J gave up 6 bases and V 6 bases, and 3 bases lay outside the gene matches. This CDR3 contains 14 residues. CDR1 and CDR2 (germline): ENHRY, SYGVKD. CDR3 DNA sequence: TGTGCCATCAGCGGGACTAGCGGGTCCAATGAGCAGTTCTTC. Translated: CAISGTSGSNEQFF.

This clonotype occurred a few times. The CDR3 loop is CASRTGGSEAFF. The CDR3 DNA follows: TGTGCCAGCAGGACAGGGGGGTCTGAAGCTTTCTTT. This rearrangement joins TRBV2 to TRBJ1-1, with 9 positions matching TRBD1. Germline-derived CDR1 and CDR2 are SNHLY and FYNNEI. The length of the CDR3 is 12 residues. The V gene end was trimmed by 6 bases and the J gene end by 6 bases; junction bases not matched to a gene: 2.

This clonotype occurred many times. The chain joins TRBV7-8 to TRBJ1-1; 8 nucleotides align to TRBD1. The CDR3 covers 15 residues. V shed 5 bases, J shed 3 bases, and the junction held 8 bases outside the gene matches. Germline CDR1 reads SGHVS; CDR2 reads FQNEAQ. This chain's CDR3 is CASSARSGGYTEAFF. DNA of the CDR3: TGTGCCAGCAGCGCGCGCTCAGGGGGCTACACTGAAGCTTTCTTT.

This clonotype occurred a few times. This chain uses TRBV29-1 with TRBJ2-6; D might be TRBD1 or TRBD2, each matching 5 bases. The CDR3 length is 15 residues. The V end lost 3 bases, the J end lost 0 bases, and 9 bases lay between the germline ends. CDR1 and CDR2 (germline): SQVTM, ANQGSEA. Written as DNA, the CDR3 is TGCAGCGTTGATCAGGGAGTCTCTGGGGCCAACGTCCTGACTTTC. It yields the protein CSVDQGVSGANVLTF.

V is TRBV29-1 and J is TRBJ1-2; TRBD1 is a possible D gene (5 bases). With 6 bases removed from V and 3 bases from J, the gap between germline ends came to 23 bases. The CDR3 runs 16 residues. CDR1 is SQVTM and CDR2 is ANQGSEA in the germline V gene. In nucleotides, the CDR3 is TGCAGCGTCGGGGGGGGAGACTATTACCCCGACTATGGCTACACCTTC. Protein: CSVGGGDYYPDYGYTF.

CDR3: CASSLASGPDTQYF. The CDR3 DNA reads TGCGCCAGCAGCTTGGCCTCAGGGCCAGATACGCAGTATTTT. The rearrangement joins TRBV5-1 to TRBJ2-3, with a possible D match to TRBD1 (5 bases). CDR1 is SGHRS, CDR2 YFSETQ, per germline. V was cut by 0 bases and J by 4 bases, with 9 bases left in between. CDR3 length: 14 residues.

This clonotype has a handful of counts. The V call is TRBV2, the J call TRBJ2-4, with D perhaps given as TRBD1 or TRBD2 (5 bases each). This CDR3 comprises 13 residues. Trimming left V 5 bases short and J 6 bases short, with 11 bases between. Germline CDR1 SNHLY, CDR2 FYNNEI. Here the CDR3 reads CASSPGTVNIQYF. The CDR3 DNA reads as TGTGCCAGCAGTCCCGGGACGGTAAACATTCAGTACTTC.

This clonotype was seen at least ten times. The chain links TRBV28 to TRBJ2-2; perhaps D is TRBD1 or TRBD2 (5 bases each). Germline V lookup: CDR1 MDHEN, CDR2 SYDVKM. There are 16 residues in the CDR3. Trimming removed 7 bases from V and 1 base from J, with 16 bases in between. CDR3 coding DNA: TGTGCCAGCAATCTGATGGGGACCGGGAACACCGGGGAGCTGTTTTTT. Translated: CASNLMGTGNTGELFF.

This clonotype appeared many times. The chain joins TRBV20-1 to TRBJ1-1, with D possibly TRBD1 on 6 matching bases. Germline loops: CDR1 DFQATT, CDR2 SNEGSKA (reference sequence). The CDR3 loop spans 14 amino acids. V was shortened by 3 bases and J by 4 bases, with 15 bases between the two germline ends. CDR3 in DNA: TGCAGTGCTAGGATCGGGGGCGCGAGCACTGAAGCTTTCTTT. Its protein product is CSARIGGASTEAFF.

In nucleotides, the CDR3 is TGTGCCAGCAGCTTAGAGGGCGGCACCTACAATGAGCAGTTCTTC. It is translated as CASSLEGGTYNEQFF. The chain carries TRBV11-2 and TRBJ2-1; D not certain. The V and J ends lost 0 bases and 2 bases respectively, with 8 bases between them. There are 15 residues in the CDR3. Germline V lookup: CDR1 SGHAT, CDR2 FQNNGV. Full variable domain (missing parts from reference TRBV11-2 and TRBJ2-1): EAGVAQSPRYKIIEKRQSVAFWCNPISGHATLYWYQQILGQGPKLLIQFQNNGVVDDSQLPKDRFSAERLKGVDSTLKIQPAKLEDSAVYLCASSLEGGTYNEQFFGPGTRLTVL.

This chain links TRBV11-2 with TRBJ2-2, with no clear D. This CDR3 region has 14 residues. Germline values: CDR1 SGHAT, CDR2 FQNNGV. V was shortened by 5 bases and J by 1 base, with 8 bases between the two germline ends. CDR3 in amino acids: CASSRDWNTGELFF. The CDR3 DNA sequence: TGTGCCAGCAGCCGAGACTGGAACACCGGGGAGCTGTTTTTT.

At least ten counts were recorded for this clonotype. The chain uses TRBV11-3 and TRBJ2-3; the D gene is possibly TRBD2 (5 bases). Germline lookup yields CDR1 SGHNT and CDR2 YENEEA. The CDR3 totals 13 residues. The V and J ends lost 0 bases and 9 bases respectively, with 10 bases between them. The CDR3 spells CASSLEEASTQYF. The CDR3 DNA reads TGTGCCAGCAGCTTAGAGGAGGCATCGACGCAGTATTTT.

This clonotype has at least ten counts. The CDR3 loop is CASSLPARVNEQYF. The CDR3 DNA sequence: TGTGCCAGCAGTTTACCAGCCAGGGTCAACGAGCAGTACTTC. The chain couples TRBV28 to TRBJ2-7; TRBD1 is a possible D gene (5 bases). The CDR3 sequence is 14 residues long. The ends were cut back, 2 bases at V and 5 bases at J, with 13 bases in the middle. Germline lookup yields CDR1 MDHEN and CDR2 SYDVKM. The full variable domain, in which reference TRBV28 and TRBJ2-7 provide the parts outside the CDR3, is DVKVTQSSRYLVKRTGEKVFLECVQDMDHENMFWYRQDPGLGLRLIYFSYDVKMKEKGDIPEGYSVSREKKERFSLILESASTNQTSMYLCASSLPARVNEQYFGPGTRLTVT.

V gene TRBV20-1 combines with J gene TRBJ2-1; 9 nucleotides align to TRBD2. Trimming removed 0 bases from V and 7 bases from J; junction bases left unmatched: 10. The CDR3 contains 16 residues. Germline CDR1 and CDR2: DFQATT and SNEGSKA (reference sequence). CDR3 in amino acids: CSARDGRRAGGNEQFF. Here the CDR3 DNA reads TGCAGTGCTAGAGATGGGAGAAGAGCGGGAGGAAATGAGCAGTTCTTC.

The sample holds a few counts of this clonotype. This CDR3 is CSVGGRAQYGYTF. For the CDR3, the DNA is TGCAGCGTTGGAGGGAGGGCCCAATATGGCTACACCTTC. V is TRBV29-1 and J is TRBJ1-2; D is unresolved. V was shortened by 4 bases and J by 5 bases, with 14 bases between the two germline ends. The CDR3 runs to 13 residues. Per the germline V gene, CDR1 is SQVTM and CDR2 is ANQGSEA.

This clonotype was detected many times. The chain couples TRBV2 to TRBJ2-7; tentatively, D is TRBD2 (6 bases). The CDR3 runs to 15 residues. CDR1 SNHLY and CDR2 FYNNEI come from the germline V gene. Between the trimmed V and J ends, which lost 3 bases and 1 base, there was a span of 13 bases. The chain's CDR3 is CASSDYGRKSYEQYF. DNA of the CDR3: TGTGCCAGCAGTGATTACGGGAGAAAGTCCTACGAGCAGTACTTC.

This chain joins TRBV6-6 and TRBJ1-5, with a weak D call TRBD1 (5 bases). The V end lost 8 bases, the J end lost 5 bases, and 19 bases lay between the germline ends. Germline V CDR1 and CDR2: MNHNY, SVGAGI (reference sequence). The CDR3 totals 15 residues. CDR3 sequence (DNA): TGTGCCAGCGCCCTTTACAGGAGTCGGGATCAGCCCCAGCATTTT. The encoded protein is CASALYRSRDQPQHF.

This clonotype was detected once. The germline gene is not matched at one end of the junction; a read error may be the cause. The chain employs TRBV15 and TRBJ2-7, with 10 bases fitting TRBD2. This CDR3 is 19 amino acids long. The germline gives CDR1 LNHNV, CDR2 YYDKDF (reference sequence). Here the CDR3 DNA reads TGTGCCACCAGCAGAGACCCACAAGCGGGAGGGCCAGAAACCTACGGGCAGTACTTC. As protein: CATSRDPQAGGPETYGQYF.

This clonotype showed up just a few times. The chain links TRBV11-2 to TRBJ2-7; D may be TRBD1 or TRBD2 (6 bases each). This CDR3 has 14 amino acids. Germline assignment: CDR1 SGHAT and CDR2 FQNNGV. Trimming left V 4 bases short and J 2 bases short, with 12 bases between. The CDR3: CASSSPRDTYEQYF. The CDR3 DNA follows: TGTGCCAGCAGCTCCCCGCGGGACACCTACGAGCAGTACTTC.

There are many counts of this clonotype. The gene calls are TRBV12-5 and TRBJ1-2, with TRBD1 identical over 10 bases. The germline CDR1 and CDR2 sequences are LGHNT and FRNRAP. V lost 2 bases and J lost 5; bases outside the gene matches: 11. The CDR3 spans 17 residues. The CDR3 nucleotides are TGTGCTAGTGGTTTGACCCCCTTGACAGGGGGCTCGTATGGCTACACCTTC. Translated: CASGLTPLTGGSYGYTF.

The chain joins TRBV2 to TRBJ2-5; a weak D match, TRBD2 (5 bases). This CDR3 comprises 15 residues. CDR1 and CDR2 from the germline V gene are SNHLY and FYNNEI. V gave up 6 bases and J gave up 0 bases, with 14 bases separating them. CDR3 DNA sequence: TGTGCCAGCAGCGCCTCGATGGGAGACCAAGAGACCCAGTACTTC. Translating it yields CASSASMGDQETQYF.